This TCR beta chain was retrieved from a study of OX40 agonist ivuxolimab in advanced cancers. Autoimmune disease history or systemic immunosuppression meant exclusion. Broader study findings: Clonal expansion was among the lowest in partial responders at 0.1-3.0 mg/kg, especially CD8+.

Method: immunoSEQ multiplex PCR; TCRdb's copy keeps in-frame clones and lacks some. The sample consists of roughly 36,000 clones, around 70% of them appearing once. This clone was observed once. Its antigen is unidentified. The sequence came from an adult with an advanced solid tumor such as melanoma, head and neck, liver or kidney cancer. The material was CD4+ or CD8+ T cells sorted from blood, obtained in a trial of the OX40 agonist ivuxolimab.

Here the CDR3 DNA reads TGTGCCACCAGCACCGGACAGGGGAGAGCCAAAAACATTCAGTACTTC. It translates to CATSTGQGRAKNIQYF. The chain carries TRBV15 and TRBJ2-4; 9 bases align to TRBD1. J lost 0 bases, V lost 4 bases, and 4 bases had no gene match. The CDR3 length is 16 residues. CDR1 and CDR2 from the germline V gene are LNHNV and YYDKDF (reference sequence).